The clone carrying this T cell receptor beta chain showed up just a few times. This CDR3 has 16 residues. The trim removed 4 bases at V and 4 bases at J, leaving 9 bases unmatched. CDR1 and CDR2 (germline): SGHTA, FQGNSA. These data belong to a study of T cell repertoires in cytomegalovirus infection. Study information: Both CMV infection and a matching HLA type were indicated by public TCR beta signatures.

In TCRdb, the reads were re-called with MiXCR into one record per CDR3 protein. The sample carries about 190,000 distinct CDR3 sequences, roughly 30% recorded once. The TCR originated in a human donor in good health (CMV status not recorded). Some clones in this sample may be carry-over from other donors' samples. The sequenced sample consisted of PBMCs. The chain joins TRBV7-2 to TRBJ2-3, with TRBD1 matching 9 bases. CDR3 amino acids: CASSSLGTGSADTQYF. The CDR3 DNA reads TGTGCCAGCAGCTCCCTAGGGACAGGGTCGGCAGATACGCAGTATTTT.